This is a list of T cell receptor beta chains from one sample in a study of Graves' ophthalmopathy and Graves' hyperthyroidism. TCRdb re-derived calls from the multiplex PCR reads in MiXCR, one entry per CDR3 protein. This table holds about 400,000 distinct CDR3 sequences, 15% to 20% found once. Sequenced: peripheral blood. Receptors were obtained from a woman aged 18-29 years with Graves' ophthalmopathy. CDR3s leave out the opening cysteine and the closing phenylalanine or tryptophan.

V,J,CDR3
TRBV30,TRBJ1-1,AWSGRGMNTEAF
TRBV20-1,TRBJ1-1,SARIPGLNTEAF
TRBV6-2/TRBV6-3,TRBJ1-1,ASRDLGSEAF
TRBV3-1,TRBJ1-1,ASSQDDTRTGEAF
TRBV28,TRBJ2-4,ASSYGASVAKNIQY
TRBV20-1,TRBJ1-1,SARDYGLDTEAF
TRBV11-2,TRBJ2-2,ASSPLGLAGVGELF
TRBV12-3/TRBV12-4,TRBJ2-7,ASSLALVGTRIPYEQY
TRBV28,TRBJ1-6,ASSSPRDSSYNSPLH
TRBV11-2,TRBJ2-3,ASSLDRGADTQY
TRBV2,TRBJ1-5,ASTVTEDQPQH
TRBV11-2,TRBJ2-4,ASSFLTSRPLAKNIQY
TRBV25-1,TRBJ2-7,ASGTGSYEQY
TRBV27,TRBJ2-6,ASSFLGRTGANVLT
TRBV12-3/TRBV12-4,TRBJ1-5,ASSSLKNQPQH
TRBV20-1,TRBJ2-2,SAKSGHNTGELF
TRBV11-2,TRBJ2-7,ASSLATRGYEQY
TRBV12-3/TRBV12-4,TRBJ1-1,ASSNTGLEAF
TRBV4-2,TRBJ2-7,ASSQNELAGEQY
TRBV2,TRBJ2-5,ASLTSDLQGTQY
TRBV12-3/TRBV12-4,TRBJ2-2,ASSIVRGQVGELF
TRBV30,TRBJ1-6,AWRGPVNSPLH
TRBV14,TRBJ2-7,ASSKDVWDSYEQY
TRBV5-6,TRBJ1-1,ASSLQFRGSKDTEAF
TRBV12-3/TRBV12-4,TRBJ1-1,ASSPRTGHMNTEAF
TRBV13,TRBJ1-2,ASSFRNRVAANYGYT
TRBV7-3,TRBJ2-3,ASSSGQLNTDTQY
TRBV6-1,TRBJ2-7,ASSDGLLPYEQY
TRBV30,TRBJ2-5,AWSVSGQETQY
TRBV6-5,TRBJ1-6,ASSYSDRNNSPLH
TRBV12-3/TRBV12-4,TRBJ2-5,ASRVAYQETQY
TRBV5-1,TRBJ1-2,ASRPGQGPPLFYGYT
TRBV6-5,TRBJ1-1,ASSYTWTGQTEAF
TRBV28,TRBJ1-1,ASSAWGYYTEAF
TRBV20-1,TRBJ2-7,SARQGSYEQY
TRBV12-3/TRBV12-4,TRBJ1-1,ASSSTDKNTEAF
TRBV12-3/TRBV12-4,TRBJ1-3,ASRDRALTGNTIY
TRBV27,TRBJ1-2,ASSLGERTGYT
TRBV12-3/TRBV12-4,TRBJ1-5,ASSFRRGGGQPQH
TRBV20-1,TRBJ2-5,SVRGLGETQY
TRBV4-3,TRBJ2-2,ASSQVENTGELF
TRBV28,TRBJ2-7,ASKPLGQGTYEQY
TRBV2,TRBJ1-3,ASSRTRGNTIY
TRBV6-1,TRBJ2-7,ASRGRGGSYEQY
TRBV7-8,TRBJ2-7,ASSMNSGNELYEQY
TRBV11-3,TRBJ1-1,ASSSDMNTEAF